This TCR beta chain was profiled in a study of early T cells in non-severe SARS-CoV-2 infection. Study summary: Sequenced material consisted of bulk RNA (from unsorted whole blood), and chains were unpaired.

In the library, individual cDNA molecules carried attached unique molecular identifiers. Using its own MiXCR run on the 5' RACE reads, TCRdb lists one record per CDR3 protein. The sample includes 50,000 to 80,000 distinct CDR3 sequences, 4% to 5.5% seen only once; the top ten take around 4.9%. This clonotype was counted many times. What it binds is unknown. Between the trimmed V and J ends, which lost 5 bases and 0 bases, there was a span of 20 bases. The CDR3 loop spans 18 amino acids. Germline V CDR1 and CDR2: SNHLY, FYNNEI. The study, taken as a whole, reports: In VDJdb matching, anti-spike CD8 responses were favored while private and CD4 specificities went missing.

Sequences were obtained from whole blood. This sequence joins TRBV2 and TRBJ2-1; possible D gene TRBD2, 6 bases. The clonotype comes from an adult who was a healthcare worker with PCR-confirmed SARS-CoV-2 infection or an uninfected control (not recorded which). CDR3 coding DNA: TGTGCCAGCAGTCGGGGTTCAGGAGGGCGGAACTCCTACAATGAGCAGTTCTTC. Protein: CASSRGSGGRNSYNEQFF.